These 6 T cell receptor beta chains originate from one sample sequenced in a study of cytomegalovirus exposure and HLA in healthy donors. With 60 Vbeta and 13 Jbeta primers, the PCR was carried out. Measured with immunoSEQ multiplex PCR; TCRdb has only the in-frame clones, and not every one. Of 70,000 to 95,000 clones listed, around 82% are singletons. Source material: PBMCs. The receptors were sampled from a man in his late teens or twenties in good health and CMV-seronegative.

This clone was seen a single time. The J gene is TRBJ2-5, the V gene TRBV2; tentative D call: TRBD1 (8 bases). This CDR3 has 15 residues. V dropped 3 bases and J dropped 4 bases, with 15 bases sitting between them. Germline V lookup: CDR1 SNHLY, CDR2 FYNNEI. The CDR3 loop is CASSDRYRGGETQYF. CDR3 in DNA: TGTGCCAGCAGTGATCGGTACAGGGGGGGAGAGACCCAGTACTTC.

Comment on this clone: One end of the junction does not line up with germline, which may come from a read error. The chain carries TRBV7-9 and TRBJ1-6; TRBD1 matches 7 bases. Germline-derived CDR1 and CDR2 are SEHNR and FQNEAQ (reference sequence). CDR3 length equals 14 residues. The CDR3 spells CSSSRGQTNSPLHF. The DNA of the CDR3 is TGTTCCAGCAGCAGGGGACAGACTAATTCACCCCTCCACTTT. The complete variable domain, with remaining parts taken from reference TRBV7-9 and TRBJ1-6, reads DTGVSQNPRHKITKRGQNVTFRCDPISEHNRLYWYRQTLGQGPEFLTYFQNEAQLEKSRLLSDRFSAERPKGSFSTLEIQRTEQGDSAMYLCSSSRGQTNSPLHFGNGTRLTVT.

In its sample, this clone was seen a few times. This rearrangement joins TRBV29-1 to TRBJ2-1; 8 nucleotides line up with TRBD1. With V trimmed by 6 bases and J by 5 bases, 9 bases remained unmatched. The CDR3 sequence is 14 residues long. CDR1 SQVTM and CDR2 ANQGSEA come from the germline V gene. CDR3 sequence (DNA): TGCAGCGTCCTTTCTGGGACAGGTCACAATGAGCAGTTCTTC. Protein sequence: CSVLSGTGHNEQFF.

V and J are TRBV2 and TRBJ1-3; D is possibly TRBD1 (5 bases). This CDR3 comprises 14 residues. CDR1 SNHLY and CDR2 FYNNEI come from the germline V gene. The V end was cut by 4 bases, the J end by 2 bases, with 9 bases between. This CDR3 reads CASSVDSPGNTIYF. Written as DNA, the CDR3 is TGTGCCAGCAGTGTAGACAGTCCTGGAAACACCATATATTTT.

V is TRBV6-6 and J is TRBJ1-1, with a weak D call TRBD1 (6 bases). This CDR3 comprises 16 residues. The V end was cut by 2 bases, the J end by 0 bases, with 13 bases between. CDR1 is MNHNY and CDR2 is SVGAGI in the germline V gene (reference sequence). The CDR3 DNA follows: TGTGCCAGCAGTTACCCACCGGACAGTATGAACACTGAAGCTTTCTTT. It translates to CASSYPPDSMNTEAFF.

Only a few counts were recorded for this clone. V and J are TRBV6-6 and TRBJ1-5, with 7 bases aligning to TRBD1. The V and J ends lost 7 bases and 4 bases, in that order; junction bases with no gene match: 7. The CDR3 spans 14 residues. Germline lookup yields CDR1 MNHNY and CDR2 SVGAGI (reference sequence). The CDR3, as DNA: TGTGCCAGCAATAACCAGGGGGTTAATCAGCCCCAGCATTTT. Translated: CASNNQGVNQPQHF.